This is a list of T cell receptor beta chains from one sample in a study of shared clonotypes between healthy human individuals. Measured with immunoSEQ multiplex PCR; TCRdb has only the in-frame clones, and not every one. The table records roughly 500,000 clones, 60% to 85% of them present only once. Specimen: PBMCs. These receptors came from a middle-aged woman in good health. Some clones in this sample may be carry-over from other donors' samples. The CDR3 runs from the conserved cysteine through the conserved F or W. Each record gives: clone size, D gene, V gene, J gene, CDR3 protein, CDR3 DNA. D genes are given only for firm matches. Size is omitted from some rows. Given values are once, few, many or a class for expanded clones.

clone_size: .; d_call: .; v_call: TRBV7-9; j_call: TRBJ1-5; cdr3_aa: CASSHGRINQPQHF; cdr3_nt: TGTGCCAGCAGCCATGGACGGATCAATCAGCCCCAGCATTTT
clone_size: .; d_call: TRBD1; v_call: TRBV6-6; j_call: TRBJ2-7; cdr3_aa: CASSYSGDRVYF; cdr3_nt: TGTGCCAGCAGTTACTCGGGGGACAGGGTGTACTTC
clone_size: once; d_call: .; v_call: TRBV7-2; j_call: TRBJ1-2; cdr3_aa: CASSFQGSYGYTF; cdr3_nt: TGTGCCAGCAGCTTCCAGGGTAGTTATGGCTACACCTTC
clone_size: .; d_call: .; v_call: TRBV11-3; j_call: TRBJ2-1; cdr3_aa: CASSLVQDPHNEQFF; cdr3_nt: TGTGCCAGCAGCTTAGTTCAAGACCCACACAATGAGCAGTTCTTC
clone_size: once; d_call: .; v_call: TRBV5-1; j_call: TRBJ2-3; cdr3_aa: CASSFGGSTDTQYF; cdr3_nt: TGCGCCAGCAGCTTTGGTGGTAGCACAGATACGCAGTATTTT
clone_size: .; d_call: TRBD2; v_call: TRBV9; j_call: TRBJ2-3; cdr3_aa: CASSVAGLADTQYF; cdr3_nt: TGTGCCAGCAGCGTAGCCGGACTAGCAGATACGCAGTATTTT
clone_size: .; d_call: .; v_call: TRBV4-2; j_call: TRBJ2-7; cdr3_aa: CASSQEGHRAYEQYF; cdr3_nt: TGTGCCAGCAGCCAAGAAGGTCACAGGGCCTACGAGCAGTACTTC
clone_size: once; d_call: .; v_call: TRBV18; j_call: TRBJ2-6; cdr3_aa: CASSPPSRAGANVLTF; cdr3_nt: TGTGCCAGCTCACCACCGAGCAGGGCTGGGGCCAACGTCCTGACTTTC
clone_size: .; d_call: .; v_call: TRBV27; j_call: TRBJ1-5; cdr3_aa: CASSLSLNQPQHF; cdr3_nt: TGTGCCAGCAGTTTATCCCTAAATCAGCCCCAGCATTTT
clone_size: .; d_call: TRBD2; v_call: TRBV4-2; j_call: TRBJ2-1; cdr3_aa: CASSQSPPGTSGWNEQFF; cdr3_nt: TGTGCCAGCAGCCAATCTCCCCCCGGGACTAGCGGCTGGAATGAGCAGTTCTTC
clone_size: .; d_call: .; v_call: TRBV11-3; j_call: TRBJ1-1; cdr3_aa: CASSPTTGSQTEAFF; cdr3_nt: TGTGCCAGCAGCCCAACCACGGGGAGTCAGACTGAAGCTTTCTTT
clone_size: .; d_call: .; v_call: TRBV29-1; j_call: TRBJ2-3; cdr3_aa: CSVGENTQYF; cdr3_nt: TGCAGCGTTGGGGAAAATACGCAGTATTTT
clone_size: .; d_call: .; v_call: TRBV25-1; j_call: TRBJ2-7; cdr3_aa: CASSDRSGGETYEQYF; cdr3_nt: TGTGCCAGCAGTGATCGGTCAGGGGGGGAGACCTACGAGCAGTACTTC
clone_size: once; d_call: .; v_call: TRBV10-3; j_call: TRBJ2-7; cdr3_aa: CAISESISREQYF; cdr3_nt: TGTGCCATCAGTGAGTCGATATCAAGGGAGCAGTACTTC
clone_size: .; d_call: TRBD1; v_call: TRBV19; j_call: TRBJ1-2; cdr3_aa: CASSLGQGIIGYTF; cdr3_nt: TGTGCCAGTAGTCTTGGACAGGGTATTATTGGCTACACCTTC
clone_size: .; d_call: .; v_call: TRBV2; j_call: TRBJ2-1; cdr3_aa: CASSVLDEQFF; cdr3_nt: TGTGCCAGCAGTGTGTTGGATGAGCAGTTCTTC
clone_size: .; d_call: .; v_call: TRBV5-4; j_call: TRBJ2-3; cdr3_aa: CASSLEPYTDTQYF; cdr3_nt: TGTGCCAGCAGCTTGGAACCCTACACAGATACGCAGTATTTT
clone_size: .; d_call: .; v_call: TRBV2; j_call: TRBJ2-7; cdr3_aa: CASREQGRRGKYF; cdr3_nt: TGTGCCAGCAGGGAACAGGGTCGCCGTGGGAAGTACTTC
clone_size: .; d_call: .; v_call: TRBV27; j_call: TRBJ2-1; cdr3_aa: CASSPQGQSYNEQFF; cdr3_nt: TGTGCCAGCAGTCCTCAGGGCCAATCCTACAATGAGCAGTTCTTC
clone_size: .; d_call: TRBD2; v_call: TRBV6-1; j_call: TRBJ2-1; cdr3_aa: CASSEGRLASGRATKPNNEQFF; cdr3_nt: TGTGCCAGCAGTGAAGGGCGGTTGGCTAGCGGGAGGGCCACTAAACCAAACAATGAGCAGTTCTTC
clone_size: .; d_call: .; v_call: TRBV15; j_call: TRBJ2-2; cdr3_aa: CATSRDFVGNTGELFF; cdr3_nt: TGTGCCACCAGCAGAGATTTTGTAGGGAACACCGGGGAGCTGTTTTTT
clone_size: few; d_call: .; v_call: TRBV5-5; j_call: TRBJ2-1; cdr3_aa: CASSLGDGNEQFF; cdr3_nt: TGTGCCAGCAGCTTAGGGGACGGGAATGAGCAGTTCTTC
clone_size: .; d_call: .; v_call: TRBV6-5; j_call: TRBJ1-5; cdr3_aa: CASSYAAQGNQPQHF; cdr3_nt: TGTGCCAGCAGTTACGCCGCTCAGGGGAATCAGCCCCAGCATTTT
clone_size: few; d_call: .; v_call: TRBV5-4; j_call: TRBJ2-1; cdr3_aa: CASKNTGTINEQFF; cdr3_nt: TGTGCCAGCAAAAACACCGGGACCATCAATGAGCAGTTCTTC
clone_size: once; d_call: TRBD1; v_call: TRBV7-3; j_call: TRBJ2-3; cdr3_aa: CASSRTGTTDTQYF; cdr3_nt: TGTGCCAGCAGCCGGACAGGGACGACAGATACGCAGTATTTT
clone_size: .; d_call: .; v_call: TRBV5-4; j_call: TRBJ2-6; cdr3_aa: CASSWGVSGANVLTF; cdr3_nt: TGTGCCAGCAGCTGGGGGGTCTCTGGGGCCAACGTCCTGACTTTC
clone_size: .; d_call: TRBD2; v_call: TRBV11-2; j_call: TRBJ2-1; cdr3_aa: CASSLETSGSNEQFF; cdr3_nt: TGTGCCAGCAGCTTGGAGACTAGCGGGAGCAATGAGCAGTTCTTC
clone_size: .; d_call: TRBD2; v_call: TRBV27; j_call: TRBJ2-5; cdr3_aa: CASSPLPAGLARSGGETQYF; cdr3_nt: TGTGCCAGCAGTCCATTGCCCGCGGGACTAGCGAGAAGTGGGGGGGAGACCCAGTACTTC
clone_size: few; d_call: .; v_call: TRBV18; j_call: TRBJ2-7; cdr3_aa: CAGAGLGEQYF; cdr3_nt: TGTGCCGGTGCAGGGCTGGGCGAGCAGTACTTC
clone_size: once; d_call: TRBD2; v_call: TRBV30; j_call: TRBJ2-5; cdr3_aa: CAWRASGGETQYF; cdr3_nt: TGTGCCTGGAGGGCTAGCGGGGGAGAGACCCAGTACTTC
clone_size: .; d_call: .; v_call: TRBV11-2; j_call: TRBJ2-7; cdr3_aa: CASSSQGLTEQYF; cdr3_nt: TGTGCCAGCAGCTCGCAGGGCCTTACGGAGCAGTACTTC
clone_size: .; d_call: TRBD2; v_call: TRBV7-2; j_call: TRBJ2-7; cdr3_aa: CASSLVSGMASYEQYF; cdr3_nt: TGTGCCAGCAGCTTAGTTAGCGGGATGGCGTCCTACGAGCAGTACTTC